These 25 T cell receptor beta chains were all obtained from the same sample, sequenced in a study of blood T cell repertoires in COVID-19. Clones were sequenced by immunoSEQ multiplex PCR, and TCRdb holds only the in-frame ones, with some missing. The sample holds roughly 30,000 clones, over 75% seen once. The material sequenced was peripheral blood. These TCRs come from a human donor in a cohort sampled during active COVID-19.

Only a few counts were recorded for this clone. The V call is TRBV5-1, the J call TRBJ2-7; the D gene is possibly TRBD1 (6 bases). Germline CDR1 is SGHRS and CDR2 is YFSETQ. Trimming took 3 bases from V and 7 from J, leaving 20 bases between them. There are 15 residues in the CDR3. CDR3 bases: TGCGCCAGCAGCTCCACCCCCGGGACAACAGAGGAGCAGTACTTC. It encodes CASSSTPGTTEEQYF. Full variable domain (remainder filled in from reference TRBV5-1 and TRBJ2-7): KAGVTQTPRYLIKTRGQQVTLSCSPISGHRSVSWYQQTPGQGLQFLFEYFSETQRNKGNFPGRFSGRQFSNSRSEMNVSTLELGDSALYLCASSSTPGTTEEQYFGPGTRLTVT.

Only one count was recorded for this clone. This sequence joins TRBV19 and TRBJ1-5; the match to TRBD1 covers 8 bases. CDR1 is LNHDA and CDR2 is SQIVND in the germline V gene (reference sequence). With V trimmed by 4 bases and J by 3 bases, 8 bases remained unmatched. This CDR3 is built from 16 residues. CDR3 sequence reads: CASSTPDRGNNQPQHF. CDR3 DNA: TGTGCCAGTAGTACCCCCGACAGGGGTAACAATCAGCCCCAGCATTTT.

The CDR3 reads CAISEQGVGAADTQYF. CDR3 DNA: TGTGCCATCAGTGAGCAGGGGGTGGGGGCGGCAGATACGCAGTATTTT. This chain joins TRBV10-3 and TRBJ2-3, with 7 bases matching TRBD1. V gave up 2 bases and J gave up 4 bases; unmatched junction bases: 9. This CDR3 has 16 residues. Per the germline V gene, CDR1 is ENHRY and CDR2 is SYGVKD.

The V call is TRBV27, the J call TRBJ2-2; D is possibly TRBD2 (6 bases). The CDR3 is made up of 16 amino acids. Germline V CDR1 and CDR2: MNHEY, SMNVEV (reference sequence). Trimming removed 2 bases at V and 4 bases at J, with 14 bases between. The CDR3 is CASSLTGTPTTGELFF. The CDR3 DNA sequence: TGTGCCAGCAGTTTAACCGGGACTCCTACCACCGGGGAGCTGTTTTTT.

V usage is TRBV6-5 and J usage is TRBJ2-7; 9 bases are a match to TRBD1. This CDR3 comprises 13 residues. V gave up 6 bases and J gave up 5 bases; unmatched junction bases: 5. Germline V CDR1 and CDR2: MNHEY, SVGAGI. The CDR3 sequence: CASRTGGGHEQYF. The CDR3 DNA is TGTGCCAGCAGAACAGGGGGCGGCCACGAGCAGTACTTC.

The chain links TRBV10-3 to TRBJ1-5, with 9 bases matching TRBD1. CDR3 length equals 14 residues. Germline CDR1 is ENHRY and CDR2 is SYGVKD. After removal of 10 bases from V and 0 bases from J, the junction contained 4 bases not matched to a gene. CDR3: CATRDRDSNQPQHF. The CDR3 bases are TGTGCCACCCGGGACAGGGATAGCAATCAGCCCCAGCATTTT.

Here the CDR3 DNA reads TGCGCCAGCAGCTTGGCTCTCCGAGGGCCAAGCGCTGAAGCTTTCTTT. Encoded protein: CASSLALRGPSAEAFF. The genes are TRBV5-1 and TRBJ1-1; D is undetermined. Germline V gene sequence: CDR1 SGHRS, CDR2 YFSETQ. There are 16 residues in the CDR3. V was cut by 0 bases and J by 6 bases, with 18 bases left in between.

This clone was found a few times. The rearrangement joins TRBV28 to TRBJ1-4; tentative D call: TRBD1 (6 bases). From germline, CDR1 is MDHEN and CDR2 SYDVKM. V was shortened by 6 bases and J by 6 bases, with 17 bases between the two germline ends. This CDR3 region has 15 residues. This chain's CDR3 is CASSWNRALDEKLFF. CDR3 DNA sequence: TGTGCCAGCAGCTGGAACAGGGCCTTAGATGAAAAACTGTTTTTT.

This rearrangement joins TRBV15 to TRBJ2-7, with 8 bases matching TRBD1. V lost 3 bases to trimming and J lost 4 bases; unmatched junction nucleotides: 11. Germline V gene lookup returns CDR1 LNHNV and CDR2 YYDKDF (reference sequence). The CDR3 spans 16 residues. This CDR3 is CATSRRQGQVSYEQYF. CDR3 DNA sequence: TGTGCCACCAGCAGGAGACAGGGACAGGTAAGTTACGAGCAGTACTTC.

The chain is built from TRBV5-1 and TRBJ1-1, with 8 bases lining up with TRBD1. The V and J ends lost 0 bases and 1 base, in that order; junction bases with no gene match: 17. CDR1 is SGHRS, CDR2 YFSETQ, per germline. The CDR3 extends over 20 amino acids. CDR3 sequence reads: CASSLALKGTGSYWNTEAFF. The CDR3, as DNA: TGCGCCAGCAGCTTGGCCTTGAAAGGGACAGGTTCGTATTGGAACACTGAAGCTTTCTTT. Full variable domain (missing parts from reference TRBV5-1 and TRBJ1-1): KAGVTQTPRYLIKTRGQQVTLSCSPISGHRSVSWYQQTPGQGLQFLFEYFSETQRNKGNFPGRFSGRQFSNSRSEMNVSTLELGDSALYLCASSLALKGTGSYWNTEAFFGQGTRLTVV.

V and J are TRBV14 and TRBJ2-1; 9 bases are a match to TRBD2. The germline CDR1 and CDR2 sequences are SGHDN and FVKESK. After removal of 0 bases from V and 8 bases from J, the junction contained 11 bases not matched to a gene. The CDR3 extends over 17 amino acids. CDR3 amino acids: CASSQDMLLAGRDEQFF. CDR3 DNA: TGTGCCAGCAGCCAAGATATGTTGCTAGCGGGGCGGGATGAGCAGTTCTTC.

The DNA for the CDR3 is TGTGCCAGCAGCTCCGTCCACCTAGCGGGGGTCACAGATACGCAGTATTTT. Protein: CASSSVHLAGVTDTQYF. The J gene is TRBJ2-3, the V gene TRBV11-2; 10 bases match TRBD2. This CDR3 comprises 17 residues. V shed 4 bases, J shed 2 bases, and the junction held 9 bases outside the gene matches. Germline CDR1 SGHAT, CDR2 FQNNGV.

Here the CDR3 DNA reads TGTGCCAGCAGCCGCCGCCTGACAGGGGGCAGTCGTGGGCAGTACTTC. Residues: CASSRRLTGGSRGQYF. The chain has TRBV11-2 and TRBJ2-7, with 10 bases lining up with TRBD1. Trimming removed 5 bases from V and 9 bases from J; junction bases left unmatched: 16. CDR3 length: 16 residues. Germline loops: CDR1 SGHAT, CDR2 FQNNGV.

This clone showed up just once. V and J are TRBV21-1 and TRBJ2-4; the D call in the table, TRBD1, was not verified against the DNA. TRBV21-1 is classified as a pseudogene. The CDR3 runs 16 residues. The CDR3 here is CASSLGTGGTKNIQYF. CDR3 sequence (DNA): TGTGCCAGCAGCCTGGGGACAGGGGGAACCAAAAACATTCAGTACTTC.

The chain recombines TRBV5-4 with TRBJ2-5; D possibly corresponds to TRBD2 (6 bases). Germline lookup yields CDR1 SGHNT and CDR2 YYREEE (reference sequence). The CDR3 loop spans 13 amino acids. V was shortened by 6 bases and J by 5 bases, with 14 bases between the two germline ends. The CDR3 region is CASTLTGEETQYF. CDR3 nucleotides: TGTGCCAGCACACTGACGGGGGAGGAGACCCAGTACTTC.

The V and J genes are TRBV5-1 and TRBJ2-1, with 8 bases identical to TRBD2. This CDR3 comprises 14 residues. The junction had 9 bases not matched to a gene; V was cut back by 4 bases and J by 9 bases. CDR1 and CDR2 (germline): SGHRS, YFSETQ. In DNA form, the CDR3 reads TGCGCCAGCAGCAACGGAGCGGGGGTTCTTGAGCAGTTCTTC. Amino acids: CASSNGAGVLEQFF.

The CDR3 loop reads CASSLRGGGSYEQYF. CDR3 in DNA: TGTGCCAGCAGCCTACGGGGGGGCGGTTCCTACGAGCAGTACTTC. The chain couples TRBV11-3 to TRBJ2-7, with 8 bases fitting TRBD2. The CDR3 consists of 15 residues. The trim removed 5 bases at V and 1 base at J, leaving 7 bases unmatched. Germline V gene sequence: CDR1 SGHNT, CDR2 YENEEA.

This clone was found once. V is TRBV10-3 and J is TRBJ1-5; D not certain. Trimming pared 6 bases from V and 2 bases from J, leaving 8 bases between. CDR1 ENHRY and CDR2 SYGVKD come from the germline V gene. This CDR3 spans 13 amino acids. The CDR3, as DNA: TGTGCCATCAGGGGCGGGGGCAATCAGCCCCAGCATTTT. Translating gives CAIRGGGNQPQHF.

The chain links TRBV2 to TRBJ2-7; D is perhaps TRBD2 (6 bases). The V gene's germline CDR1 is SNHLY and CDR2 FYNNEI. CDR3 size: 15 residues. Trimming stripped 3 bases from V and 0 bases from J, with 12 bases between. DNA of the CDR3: TGTGCCAGCAGTGAGGGACTCGCAGCCTCCTACGAGCAGTACTTC. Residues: CASSEGLAASYEQYF.

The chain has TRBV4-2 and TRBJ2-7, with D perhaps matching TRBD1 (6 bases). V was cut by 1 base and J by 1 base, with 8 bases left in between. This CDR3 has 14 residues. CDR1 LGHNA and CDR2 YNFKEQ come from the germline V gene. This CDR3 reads CASSQGTVSYEQYF. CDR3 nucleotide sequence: TGTGCCAGCAGCCAAGGGACAGTTTCCTACGAGCAGTACTTC.

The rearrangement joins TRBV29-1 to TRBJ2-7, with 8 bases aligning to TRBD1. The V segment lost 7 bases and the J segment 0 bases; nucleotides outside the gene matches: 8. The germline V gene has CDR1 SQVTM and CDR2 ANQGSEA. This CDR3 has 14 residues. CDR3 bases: TGCAGCGCGTCACGGACAGGGAGCTCCTACGAGCAGTACTTC. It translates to CSASRTGSSYEQYF.

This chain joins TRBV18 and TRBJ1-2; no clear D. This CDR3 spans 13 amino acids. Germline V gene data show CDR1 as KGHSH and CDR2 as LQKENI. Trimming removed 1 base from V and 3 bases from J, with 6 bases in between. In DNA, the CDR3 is TGTGCCAGCTCACCACTGGAGGACTATGGCTACACCTTC. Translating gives CASSPLEDYGYTF.

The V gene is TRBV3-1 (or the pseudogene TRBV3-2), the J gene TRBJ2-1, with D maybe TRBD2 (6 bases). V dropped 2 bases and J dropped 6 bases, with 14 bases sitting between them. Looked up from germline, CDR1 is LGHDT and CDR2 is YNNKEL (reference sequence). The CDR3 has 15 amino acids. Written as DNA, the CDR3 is TGTGCCAGCAGCCAATTATCGGGAGCAATCAATGAGCAGTTCTTC. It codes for CASSQLSGAINEQFF.

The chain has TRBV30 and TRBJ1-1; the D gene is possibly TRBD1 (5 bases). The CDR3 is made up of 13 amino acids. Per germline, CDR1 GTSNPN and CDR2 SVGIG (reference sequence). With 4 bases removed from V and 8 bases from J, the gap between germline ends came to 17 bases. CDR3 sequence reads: CAWTASSDNEAFF. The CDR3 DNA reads TGTGCCTGGACCGCCTCTTCGGACAACGAAGCTTTCTTT.

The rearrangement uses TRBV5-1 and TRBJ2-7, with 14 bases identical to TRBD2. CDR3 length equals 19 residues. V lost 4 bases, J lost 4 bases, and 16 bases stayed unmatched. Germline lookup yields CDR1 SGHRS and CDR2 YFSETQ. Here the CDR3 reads CASSTHAGTSGGNIYEQYF. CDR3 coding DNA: TGCGCCAGCAGCACCCATGCCGGGACTAGCGGGGGAAACATTTACGAGCAGTACTTC.